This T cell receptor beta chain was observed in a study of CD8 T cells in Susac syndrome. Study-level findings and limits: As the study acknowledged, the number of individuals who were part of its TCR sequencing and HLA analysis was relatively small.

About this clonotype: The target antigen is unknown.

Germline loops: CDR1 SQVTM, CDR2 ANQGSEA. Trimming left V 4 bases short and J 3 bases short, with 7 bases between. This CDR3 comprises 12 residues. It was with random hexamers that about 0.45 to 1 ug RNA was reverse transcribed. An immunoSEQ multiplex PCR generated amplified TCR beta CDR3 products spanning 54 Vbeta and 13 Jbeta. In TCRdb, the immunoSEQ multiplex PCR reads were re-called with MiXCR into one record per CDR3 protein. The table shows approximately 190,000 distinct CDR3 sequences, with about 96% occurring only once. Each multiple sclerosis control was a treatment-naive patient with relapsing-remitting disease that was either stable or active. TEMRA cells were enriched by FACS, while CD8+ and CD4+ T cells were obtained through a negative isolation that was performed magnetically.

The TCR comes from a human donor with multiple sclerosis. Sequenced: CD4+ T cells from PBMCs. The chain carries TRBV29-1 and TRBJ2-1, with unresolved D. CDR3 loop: CSVGGNYNEQFF. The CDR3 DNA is TGCAGCGTTGGAGGCAACTACAATGAGCAGTTCTTC.